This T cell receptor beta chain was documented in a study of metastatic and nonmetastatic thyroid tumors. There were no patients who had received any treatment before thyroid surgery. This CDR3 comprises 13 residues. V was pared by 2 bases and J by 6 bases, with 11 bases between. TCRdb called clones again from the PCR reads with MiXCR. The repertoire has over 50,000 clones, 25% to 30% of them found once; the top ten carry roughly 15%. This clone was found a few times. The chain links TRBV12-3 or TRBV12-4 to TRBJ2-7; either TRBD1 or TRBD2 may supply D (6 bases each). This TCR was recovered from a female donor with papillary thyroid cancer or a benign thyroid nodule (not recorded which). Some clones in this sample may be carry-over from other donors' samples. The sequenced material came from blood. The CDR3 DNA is TGTGCCAGCAGTTTAATCGGAGGGGGCGAGCAGTACTTC. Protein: CASSLIGGGEQYF.